The 10 T cell receptor beta chains listed next were all sequenced from one sample in a study of primary melanoma T cells and metastatic recurrence. The table came from immunoSEQ multiplex PCR; TCRdb's copy has only in-frame clones and leaves some out. In the table there are 100 to 150 clones, roughly 84% of which are singletons. Sequences were obtained from melanoma tumor tissue. These receptors were taken from a human donor with melanoma.

This clone occurred once. This chain connects TRBV6-8 to TRBJ1-1; D gene unclear. The CDR3 totals 16 residues. V gave up 6 bases and J gave up 3 bases, with 20 bases separating them. CDR1 MNHGY and CDR2 SAAAGT come from the germline V gene. The CDR3 is CASREVRGIVDTEAFF. The CDR3 region has the DNA TGTGCCAGCAGGGAGGTGCGCGGTATAGTGGACACTGAAGCTTTCTTT.

This clone came up once. This chain uses TRBV7-8 with TRBJ1-1; no clear D gene. The germline V and J ends were trimmed by 4 bases and 11 bases, with 17 bases remaining between them. Germline V gene lookup returns CDR1 SGHVS and CDR2 FQNEAQ. The CDR3 is 13 amino acids. CDR3 nucleotides: TGTGCCAGCAGCTGGGGAGAGTACTCTCGGGCTTTCTTT. Its translation: CASSWGEYSRAFF. Together with reference TRBV7-8 and TRBJ1-1, the CDR3 gives the full variable domain: GAGVSQSPRYKVAKRGQDVALRCDPISGHVSLFWYQQALGQGPEFLTYFQNEAQLDKSGLPSDRFFAERPEGSVSTLKIQRTQQEDSAVYLCASSWGEYSRAFFGQGTRLTVV.

V usage is TRBV28 and J usage is TRBJ2-5; possible D gene TRBD1, 5 bases. V was shortened by 6 bases and J by 1 base, with 15 bases between the two germline ends. Germline V CDR1 and CDR2: MDHEN, SYDVKM. This CDR3 is 15 amino acids long. The CDR3 spells CASRPSGQSQETQYF. CDR3 in DNA: TGTGCCAGCAGACCTTCCGGACAAAGCCAAGAGACCCAGTACTTC. The whole variable domain, filled in from reference TRBV28 and TRBJ2-5, reads DVKVTQSSRYLVKRTGEKVFLECVQDMDHENMFWYRQDPGLGLRLIYFSYDVKMKEKGDIPEGYSVSREKKERFSLILESASTNQTSMYLCASRPSGQSQETQYFGPGTRLLVL.

The genes are TRBV11-3 and TRBJ2-5; 8 bases match TRBD2. J gave up 5 bases and V 3 bases, and 5 bases lay outside the gene matches. The CDR3 runs to 14 residues. Germline values: CDR1 SGHNT, CDR2 YENEEA. CDR3 sequence reads: CASSFSGIGETQYF. CDR3 nucleotides: TGTGCCAGCAGCTTTAGCGGGATAGGGGAGACCCAGTACTTC.

The chain has TRBV28 and TRBJ2-3; 10 bases map to TRBD2. Trimming at V came to 2 bases and at J to 6 bases, leaving 5 bases not matched to a gene. Germline CDR1 reads MDHEN; CDR2 reads SYDVKM. The CDR3 totals 15 residues. The CDR3 DNA follows: TGTGCCAGCAGTTTAGGACTAGCGGTAGGGGATACGCAGTATTTT. It yields the protein CASSLGLAVGDTQYF.

This chain joins TRBV6-7 and TRBJ1-1; D call uncertain. TRBV6-7 is filed as an ORF, its function uncertain. The CDR3 extends over 12 amino acids. Trimming stripped 2 bases from V and 8 bases from J, with 9 bases between. CDR3 protein: CASSYRAAEAFF. The DNA of the CDR3 is TGTGCCAGCAGTTACAGGGCAGCCGAAGCTTTCTTT.

V and J are TRBV19 and TRBJ2-2; D is undetermined. The CDR3 sequence is 14 residues long. V was trimmed by 5 bases and J by 5 bases, leaving 12 bases between them. Per germline, CDR1 LNHDA and CDR2 SQIVND (reference sequence). DNA of the CDR3: TGTGCCAGTAGTCCCACAGTTTATACCGGGGAGCTGTTTTTT. Translating it yields CASSPTVYTGELFF.

The genes are TRBV11-3 and TRBJ1-2, with 8 bases matching TRBD1. CDR3 length: 14 amino acids. The trim removed 7 bases at V and 8 bases at J, leaving 12 bases unmatched. The germline CDR1 and CDR2 sequences are SGHNT and YENEEA. The CDR3 reads CASTRDRKDEGYTF. The CDR3 DNA sequence: TGTGCCAGCACCAGGGACAGGAAAGATGAGGGCTACACCTTC.

The chain carries TRBV7-7 and TRBJ2-1, with 7 bases matching TRBD2. The germline gives CDR1 SSHAT, CDR2 FNYEAQ (reference sequence). Trimming cost V 5 bases and J 3 bases; bases outside gene matches: 10. The CDR3 has 16 residues. CDR3 amino acids: CASSPRTGGSYNEQFF. DNA for the CDR3: TGTGCCAGCAGCCCTCGGACGGGAGGAAGCTACAATGAGCAGTTCTTC.

This CDR3 reads CASLPTGSNTEAFF. CDR3 nucleotides: TGTGCCAGTCTACCGACAGGATCGAACACTGAAGCTTTCTTT. The V and J genes are TRBV19 and TRBJ1-1; tentative D call: TRBD1 (6 bases). V was pared by 8 bases and J by 1 base, with 14 bases between. CDR3 length: 14 amino acids. Germline V gene sequence: CDR1 LNHDA, CDR2 SQIVND (reference sequence).